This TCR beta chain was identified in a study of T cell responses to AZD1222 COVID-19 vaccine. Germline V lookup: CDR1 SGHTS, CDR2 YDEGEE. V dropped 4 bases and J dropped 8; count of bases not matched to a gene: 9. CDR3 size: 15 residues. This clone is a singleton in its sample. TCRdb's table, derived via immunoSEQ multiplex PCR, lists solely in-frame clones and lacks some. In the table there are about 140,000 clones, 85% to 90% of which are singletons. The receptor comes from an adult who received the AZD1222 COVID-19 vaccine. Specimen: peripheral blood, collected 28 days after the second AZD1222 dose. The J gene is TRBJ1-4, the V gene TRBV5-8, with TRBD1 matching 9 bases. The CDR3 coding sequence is TGTGCCAGCAGCCTCTCTATTGGGACAGGGGAAAAACTGTTTTTT. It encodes CASSLSIGTGEKLFF. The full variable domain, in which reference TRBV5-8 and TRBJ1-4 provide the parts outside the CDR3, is EAGVTQSPTHLIKTRGQQATLRCSPISGHTSVYWYQQALGLGLQFLLWYDEGEERNRGNFPPRFSGRQFPNYSSELNVNALELEDSALYLCASSLSIGTGEKLFFGSGTQLSVL.